Below, 11 T cell receptor beta chains from the same sample are listed, as sequenced in a study of T cells after yellow fever vaccination. TCRdb re-analysed the 5' RACE reads in MiXCR, keeping a single row per CDR3 protein. The sample carries some 320,000 distinct CDR3 sequences, around 10% recorded once. The specimen was CD4+ T cells sorted from PBMCs, collected 45 days after the yellow fever booster vaccination. Receptor source: a man aged 18 to 30 who received the YFV17D yellow fever vaccine.

The rearrangement joins TRBV4-1 to TRBJ2-2; D not resolved. CDR3 length: 16 residues. The V and J ends lost 3 bases and 0 bases respectively, with 11 bases between them. Per the germline V gene, CDR1 is MGHRA and CDR2 is YSYEKL. This CDR3 is CASSHRTDANTGELFF. DNA of the CDR3: TGCGCCAGCAGCCATCGGACGGATGCGAACACCGGGGAGCTGTTTTTT.

The genes are TRBV5-4 and TRBJ1-6, with 7 bases that match TRBD1. Germline CDR1 and CDR2: SGHNT and YYREEE (reference sequence). V dropped 4 bases and J dropped 0; count of bases not matched to a gene: 13. The CDR3 runs 19 residues. The CDR3 is CASSLRQGGHSSYNSPLHF. The CDR3 nucleotides read TGTGCCAGCAGCCTCCGACAGGGAGGGCATTCCTCCTATAATTCACCCCTCCACTTT. The full variable domain, completed using reference TRBV5-4 and TRBJ1-6, is ETGVTQSPTHLIKTRGQQVTLRCSSQSGHNTVSWYQQALGQGPQFIFQYYREEENGRGNFPPRFSGLQFPNYSSELNVNALELDDSALYLCASSLRQGGHSSYNSPLHFGNGTRLTVT.

A few counts support this clonotype. The chain has TRBV27 and TRBJ2-7; D possibly matches TRBD1 or TRBD2 (6 bases each). The ends were cut back, 0 bases at V and 3 bases at J, with 12 bases in the middle. Per the germline V gene, CDR1 is MNHEY and CDR2 is SMNVEV (reference sequence). The CDR3 consists of 15 residues. The CDR3 is CASSLSLGGGYEQYF. DNA of the CDR3: TGTGCCAGCAGTTTATCCCTGGGGGGCGGCTACGAGCAGTACTTC.

The V gene is TRBV7-9, the J gene TRBJ2-2; 9 nucleotides line up with TRBD2. Germline-derived CDR1 and CDR2 are SEHNR and FQNEAQ (reference sequence). Trimming removed 5 bases from V and 1 base from J; junction bases left unmatched: 11. The CDR3 is made up of 18 amino acids. In DNA, the CDR3 is TGTGCCAGCAGCCCGGGGCTAGCGGGGATAGTGAACACCGGGGAGCTGTTTTTT. Its translation: CASSPGLAGIVNTGELFF.

The CDR3 sequence: CASSLGSAGEYGYTF. In nucleotides, the CDR3 is TGTGCCAGCAGCTTAGGTTCCGCGGGGGAATATGGCTACACCTTC. The chain joins TRBV7-9 to TRBJ1-2; D perhaps matches TRBD1 (5 bases). The V gene's germline CDR1 is SEHNR and CDR2 FQNEAQ (reference sequence). The length of the CDR3 is 15 residues. Trimming cost V 1 base and J 5 bases, with 14 bases left between them.

The chain is built from TRBV5-4 and TRBJ2-7, with 10 bases fitting TRBD1. Germline CDR1 is SGHNT and CDR2 is YYREEE (reference sequence). Trimming at V came to 3 bases and at J to 1 base, leaving 4 bases not matched to a gene. The CDR3 sequence is 15 residues long. CDR3 region: CASSYRDRGSYEQYF. Here the CDR3 DNA reads TGTGCCAGCAGCTACCGGGACAGGGGTTCCTACGAGCAGTACTTC.

This clonotype has only a few counts. V usage is TRBV20-1 and J usage is TRBJ1-1; weak D call: TRBD1 (6 bases). Per germline, CDR1 DFQATT and CDR2 SNEGSKA (reference sequence). The CDR3 covers 12 residues. V lost 2 bases and J 5 bases, leaving 9 bases between the germline ends. The CDR3 coding sequence is TGCAGTGCTAGACCAAGGGGGACTGAAGCTTTCTTT. It specifies CSARPRGTEAFF.

The CDR3 is CSAVSGDGDTQYF. Here the CDR3 DNA reads TGCAGTGCCGTTAGCGGGGATGGAGATACGCAGTATTTT. The J gene is TRBJ2-3, the V gene TRBV20-1; 8 bases are shared with TRBD2. The CDR3 runs 13 residues. Germline CDR1 and CDR2: DFQATT and SNEGSKA (reference sequence). Trimming took 6 bases from V and 5 from J; bases not matched to a gene: 7.

In DNA, the CDR3 is TGTGCCAGCAGCTTAGTGCCCCTCAATGAGCAGTTCTTC. Translation gives CASSLVPLNEQFF. V is TRBV11-1 and J is TRBJ2-1, with D unresolved. Germline V CDR1 and CDR2: SGHAT, FQDESV (reference sequence). Trimming removed 1 base from V and 6 bases from J, with 7 bases in between. This CDR3 contains 13 residues.

In its sample, this clonotype was seen a few times. V is TRBV5-1 and J is TRBJ1-6, with D hard to call. The CDR3 spans 14 residues. The V gene's germline CDR1 is SGHRS and CDR2 YFSETQ. V lost 5 bases and J lost 5, with 11 bases in between. The CDR3: CASRFGRDNSPLHF. The CDR3 DNA reads TGCGCCAGCAGGTTCGGAAGAGATAATTCACCCCTCCACTTT. The whole variable domain, remainder taken from reference TRBV5-1 and TRBJ1-6, is KAGVTQTPRYLIKTRGQQVTLSCSPISGHRSVSWYQQTPGQGLQFLFEYFSETQRNKGNFPGRFSGRQFSNSRSEMNVSTLELGDSALYLCASRFGRDNSPLHFGNGTRLTVT.

This sequence joins TRBV7-8 and TRBJ2-5, with 10 bases that match TRBD2. The CDR3 has 19 amino acids. The germline CDR1 and CDR2 sequences are SGHVS and FQNEAQ. With V trimmed by 3 bases and J by 5 bases, 18 bases remained unmatched. CDR3 sequence reads: CASSFPSPPSGGGHETQYF. The CDR3 DNA reads as TGTGCCAGCAGCTTTCCTTCCCCCCCTAGCGGGGGCGGCCATGAGACCCAGTACTTC.